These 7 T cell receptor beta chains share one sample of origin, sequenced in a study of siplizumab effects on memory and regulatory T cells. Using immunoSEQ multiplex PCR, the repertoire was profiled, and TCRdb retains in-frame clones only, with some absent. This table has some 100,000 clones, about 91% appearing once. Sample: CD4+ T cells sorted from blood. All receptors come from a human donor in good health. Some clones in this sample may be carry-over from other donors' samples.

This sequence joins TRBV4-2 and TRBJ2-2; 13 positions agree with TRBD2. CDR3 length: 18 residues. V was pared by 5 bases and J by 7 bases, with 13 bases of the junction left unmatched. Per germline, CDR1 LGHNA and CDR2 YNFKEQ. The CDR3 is CASSRRTSGSPAGGELFF. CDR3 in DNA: TGTGCCAGCAGCAGACGGACTAGCGGGAGTCCGGCAGGCGGGGAGCTGTTTTTT.

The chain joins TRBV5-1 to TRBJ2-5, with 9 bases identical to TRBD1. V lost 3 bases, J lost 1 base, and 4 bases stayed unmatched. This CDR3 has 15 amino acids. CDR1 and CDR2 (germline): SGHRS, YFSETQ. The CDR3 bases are TGCGCCAGCAGCTCTTACAGGGGGCCCCAAGAGACCCAGTACTTC. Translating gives CASSSYRGPQETQYF.

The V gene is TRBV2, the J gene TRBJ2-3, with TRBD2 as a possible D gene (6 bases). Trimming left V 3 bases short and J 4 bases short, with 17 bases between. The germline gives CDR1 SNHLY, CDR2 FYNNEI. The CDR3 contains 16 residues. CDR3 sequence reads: CASSELVGTSPDTQYF. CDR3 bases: TGTGCCAGCAGTGAGTTAGTGGGTACTAGCCCAGATACGCAGTATTTT.

CDR3 region: CASSKGNGSYYEQYF. The CDR3 DNA sequence: TGTGCCAGCAGCAAAGGTAACGGGAGTTATTACGAGCAGTACTTC. The chain combines TRBV21-1 with TRBJ2-7; the D segment call TRBD2 is taken from the table without a DNA check. TRBV21-1 is a pseudogene. CDR3 length: 15 amino acids.

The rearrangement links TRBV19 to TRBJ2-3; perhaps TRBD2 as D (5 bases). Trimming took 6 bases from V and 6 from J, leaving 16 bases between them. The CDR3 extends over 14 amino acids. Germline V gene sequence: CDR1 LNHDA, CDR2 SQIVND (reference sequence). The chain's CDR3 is CASSGLLPHDTQYF. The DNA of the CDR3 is TGTGCCAGTAGCGGACTTCTCCCTCACGATACGCAGTATTTT.

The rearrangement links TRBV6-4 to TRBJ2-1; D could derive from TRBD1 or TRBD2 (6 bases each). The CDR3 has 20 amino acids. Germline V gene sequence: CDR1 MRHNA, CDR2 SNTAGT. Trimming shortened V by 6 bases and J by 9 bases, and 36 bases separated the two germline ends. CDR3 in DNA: TGTGCCAGCAGCCGTCCATCAGGGGAAACCCCGGGACTCATCCCCCCTGAGCAGTTCTTC. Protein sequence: CASSRPSGETPGLIPPEQFF.

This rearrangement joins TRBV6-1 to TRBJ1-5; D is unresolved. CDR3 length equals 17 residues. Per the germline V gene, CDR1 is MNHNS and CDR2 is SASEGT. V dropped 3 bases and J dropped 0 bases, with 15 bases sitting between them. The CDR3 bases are TGTGCCAGCAGTGATTCCGGGCAAACGTATAGCAATCAGCCCCAGCATTTT. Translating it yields CASSDSGQTYSNQPQHF.